This T cell receptor (beta chain) was retrieved from a study of beta chain features in type 1 diabetes. The CDR3 is made up of 14 amino acids. The V gene's germline CDR1 is SGHTA and CDR2 FQGNSA. V gave up 4 bases and J gave up 2 bases, with 11 bases separating them. Study-wide results and limits: People with Type 1 diabetes carried modestly yet significantly shorter TCRB CDR3s in all four CD4+ subsets.

This clone came up a few times. Its antigen is not identified. Expressed TCRB transcripts were sequenced after all isolated RNA was converted to cDNA. This table comes from immunoSEQ multiplex PCR, and its TCRdb copy is limited to in-frame clones, with some not included. The sample yields around 240,000 clones, 16% seen once. Material: naive CD4+ T cells from blood. The chain recombines TRBV7-2 with TRBJ2-5, with D possibly being TRBD2 (5 bases). This TCR was recovered from a man aged 30-40 years with type 1 diabetes. The CDR3 DNA reads TGTGCCAGCAGCTCCTGGACTTCGCAAGAGACCCAGTACTTC. This gives the protein CASSSWTSQETQYF.